This T cell receptor beta chain was identified during a study of cytomegalovirus exposure and HLA in healthy donors. Researchers ran the PCR with 60 Vbeta and 13 Jbeta primers. The method was immunoSEQ multiplex PCR; TCRdb's version includes in-frame clones alone and lacks a portion of them. This sample has 150,000 to 200,000 clones; about 79% occur once, and the top ten carry more than 12%. The length of the CDR3 is 13 residues. The germline V and J ends were trimmed by 5 bases and 6 bases, with 11 bases remaining between them. Per the germline V gene, CDR1 is MNHEY and CDR2 is SMNVEV (reference sequence).

V usage is TRBV27 and J usage is TRBJ1-5; the D is unclear. The material sequenced was PBMCs. This receptor was taken from a man aged 50-60 years in good health and CMV-seropositive. The CDR3, as DNA: TGTGCCAGCAGTACCGGCGGACTTCAGCCCCAGCATTTT. As protein: CASSTGGLQPQHF.